Shown below are 28 T cell receptor beta chains from a single sample sequenced in a study of shared T cell receptors in the human thymus. Profiled with immunoSEQ multiplex PCR; TCRdb holds only in-frame clones, not every one. The profile shows approximately 760,000 clones, approximately 83% of them singletons. This sample was also put to use in a study of human thymus T cells.

Sample: thymocytes. These TCRs come from a girl in the first two years of life with a congenital heart defect.

CDR3 bases: TGTGCCAGCAGTTCCGGACAGCCTCATTCACCCCTCCACTTT. As protein: CASSSGQPHSPLHF. The chain links TRBV28 to TRBJ1-6; a weak D match, TRBD1 (6 bases). The V end lost 4 bases, the J end lost 8 bases, and 12 bases lay between the germline ends. The CDR3 loop spans 14 amino acids. CDR1 is MDHEN and CDR2 is SYDVKM in the germline V gene.

CDR3 sequence reads: CASSHSGGRAEQFF. The CDR3 region has the DNA TGTGCCAGCAGTCACAGCGGGGGGAGGGCTGAGCAGTTCTTC. V gene TRBV6-5 combines with J gene TRBJ2-1; 9 nucleotides align to TRBD2. V dropped 5 bases and J dropped 9; count of bases not matched to a gene: 8. The CDR3 is 14 residues long. Germline-derived CDR1 and CDR2 are MNHEY and SVGAGI.

The chain links TRBV7-2 to TRBJ2-5; D is uncertain. Per the germline V gene, CDR1 is SGHTA and CDR2 is FQGNSA. V was clipped by 4 bases and J by 4 bases, with 4 bases between them. This CDR3 region has 11 residues. The CDR3 is CASSSRETQYF. Here the CDR3 DNA reads TGTGCCAGCAGCTCGAGAGAGACCCAGTACTTC.

Written as DNA, the CDR3 is TGTGCCTGGAGTGTTCACAGTGATTTGAACACTGAAGCTTTCTTT. It encodes CAWSVHSDLNTEAFF. The chain carries TRBV30 and TRBJ1-1; D gene uncertain. The germline V gene has CDR1 GTSNPN and CDR2 SVGIG (reference sequence). The CDR3 has 15 amino acids. Trimming removed 0 bases at V and 0 bases at J, with 11 bases between.

This chain joins TRBV25-1 and TRBJ2-3; a weak D match, TRBD2 (6 bases). Trimming cost V 4 bases and J 4 bases, with 21 bases left between them. The CDR3 consists of 17 residues. Germline assignment: CDR1 MGHDK and CDR2 SYGVNS. Here the CDR3 reads CASSAEGRDPRADTQYF. The CDR3 DNA reads TGTGCCAGCAGTGCGGAGGGGCGGGACCCAAGAGCAGATACGCAGTATTTT.

V and J are TRBV2 and TRBJ1-3; D may be TRBD1 (5 bases). This CDR3 contains 16 residues. CDR1 and CDR2 (germline): SNHLY, FYNNEI. Trimming left V 2 bases short and J 4 bases short, with 15 bases between. The CDR3 DNA sequence: TGTGCCAGCAGTGAAAATCGGGGGGACTTCGGAAACACCATATATTTT. Its translation is CASSENRGDFGNTIYF.

The J gene is TRBJ1-3, the V gene TRBV6-5, with D possibly matching TRBD1 (6 bases). There are 15 residues in the CDR3. Germline V gives CDR1 MNHEY, CDR2 SVGAGI. V was pared by 6 bases and J by 4 bases, with 16 bases between. The CDR3 here is CASSSTWGPGNTIYF. CDR3 coding DNA: TGTGCCAGCAGCTCCACCTGGGGGCCAGGAAACACCATATATTTT.

The chain is built from TRBV19 and TRBJ1-3; D gene unclear. V was pared by 5 bases and J by 8 bases, with 13 bases between. Germline values: CDR1 LNHDA, CDR2 SQIVND (reference sequence). The CDR3 runs 13 residues. As DNA, the CDR3 is TGTGCCAGTAGTCCGGCCCACGGGGACACCATATATTTT. Its protein is CASSPAHGDTIYF. The full variable domain, completed using reference TRBV19 and TRBJ1-3, is DGGITQSPKYLFRKEGQNVTLSCEQNLNHDAMYWYRQDPGQGLRLIYYSQIVNDFQKGDIAEGYSVSREKKESFPLTVTSAQKNPTAFYLCASSPAHGDTIYFGEGSWLTVV.

This clone appeared once. The chain links TRBV6-5 to TRBJ2-2; perhaps TRBD1 as D (5 bases). Germline-derived CDR1 and CDR2 are MNHEY and SVGAGI. V was cut by 5 bases and J by 5 bases, with 9 bases left in between. The CDR3 length is 13 residues. This chain's CDR3 is CASSTYRTGELFF. The CDR3 DNA is TGTGCCAGCAGTACTTACAGGACCGGGGAGCTGTTTTTT.

The chain uses TRBV6-5 and TRBJ2-1; D is unresolved. The V end was cut by 2 bases, the J end by 5 bases, with 10 bases between. Germline V gene sequence: CDR1 MNHEY, CDR2 SVGAGI. The CDR3 has 14 residues. Here the CDR3 DNA reads TGTGCCAGCAGTTACGCAAGAACTAACAATGAGCAGTTCTTC. This translates into CASSYARTNNEQFF.

CDR3 residues: CASSSRGLRPDTEAFF. DNA of the CDR3: TGTGCCAGCAGTTCCAGGGGGCTTCGACCTGACACTGAAGCTTTCTTT. This chain uses TRBV6-5 with TRBJ1-1, with 8 bases lining up with TRBD1. The V segment lost 4 bases and the J segment 3 bases; nucleotides outside the gene matches: 10. Germline V gene sequence: CDR1 MNHEY, CDR2 SVGAGI. This CDR3 spans 16 amino acids.

The V gene is TRBV6-5, the J gene TRBJ2-7, with D possibly being TRBD1 (5 bases). Germline-derived CDR1 and CDR2 are MNHEY and SVGAGI. Trimming left V 7 bases short and J 6 bases short, with 19 bases between. The CDR3 spans 14 residues. The CDR3 spells CASISQAQKGEQYF. For the CDR3, the DNA is TGTGCCAGCATTTCACAGGCCCAGAAGGGCGAGCAGTACTTC.

The J gene is TRBJ2-7, the V gene TRBV27; D is possibly TRBD1 (6 bases). Germline CDR1 and CDR2: MNHEY and SMNVEV (reference sequence). The V and J ends lost 6 bases and 3 bases respectively, with 24 bases between them. This CDR3 spans 17 amino acids. The CDR3 DNA follows: TGTGCCAGCAGCAACATCCTTACCAGGGGCAGGAGCTACGAGCAGTACTTC. Amino acid sequence: CASSNILTRGRSYEQYF.

This chain uses TRBV10-3 with TRBJ2-6, with a possible D match to TRBD2 (5 bases). CDR1 is ENHRY and CDR2 is SYGVKD in the germline V gene. The V end lost 4 bases, the J end lost 0 bases, and 31 bases lay between the germline ends. This CDR3 comprises 23 residues. The CDR3 reads CAISGPPGVPIAFHSSGANVLTF. The CDR3 coding sequence is TGTGCCATCAGTGGACCCCCCGGGGTCCCGATAGCTTTCCACAGCTCTGGGGCCAACGTCCTGACTTTC.

The rearrangement joins TRBV21-1 to TRBJ1-1; the table's D call, TRBD1, was not checked against the DNA. TRBV21-1 is marked as a pseudogene. The CDR3 runs to 14 residues. The CDR3: CASSTRQGEPEAFF. The CDR3 region has the DNA TGTGCCAGCAGCACGAGACAGGGAGAACCTGAAGCTTTCTTT.

This chain uses TRBV9 with TRBJ1-2; D is possibly TRBD1 (6 bases). V lost 0 bases, J lost 3 bases, and 12 bases lay in between. Germline CDR1 is SGDLS and CDR2 is YYNGEE. This CDR3 is built from 15 residues. CDR3 loop: CASSVEAGEDYGYTF. As DNA, the CDR3 is TGTGCCAGCAGCGTAGAGGCAGGGGAAGACTATGGCTACACCTTC.

V is TRBV5-1 and J is TRBJ2-1; 7 positions agree with TRBD2. V was clipped by 3 bases and J by 2 bases; unmatched bases: 11. From germline, CDR1 is SGHRS and CDR2 YFSETQ. This CDR3 has 17 amino acids. This CDR3 is CASSSKQQAGTYNEQFF. The CDR3 DNA sequence: TGCGCCAGCAGCTCCAAGCAGCAAGCGGGGACCTACAATGAGCAGTTCTTC.

The rearrangement links TRBV5-1 to TRBJ2-7; TRBD1 agrees at 7 bases. Germline loops: CDR1 SGHRS, CDR2 YFSETQ. Unmatched junction bases numbered 18, after V lost 0 bases and J lost 0 bases. The CDR3 length is 20 residues. The CDR3 region is CASSLARRQGRVGSSYEQYF. The CDR3 DNA follows: TGCGCCAGCAGCTTGGCCAGAAGACAGGGCCGAGTTGGGAGCTCCTACGAGCAGTACTTC.

This clone was seen only once. The chain links TRBV7-4 to TRBJ1-2, with D possibly TRBD1 on 6 matching bases. Trimming removed 4 bases at V and 5 bases at J, with 17 bases between. This CDR3 is built from 15 residues. Germline-derived CDR1 and CDR2 are SGHVT and SQSDAQ. For the CDR3, the DNA is TGTGCCAGCAGCTGGACAGACCGTACCTCTTATGGCTACACCTTC. It translates to CASSWTDRTSYGYTF.

There are a few counts of this clone. This chain links TRBV5-1 with TRBJ1-1, with D tentatively TRBD1 (5 bases). CDR1 and CDR2 from the germline V gene are SGHRS and YFSETQ. The CDR3 loop spans 13 amino acids. V was pared by 0 bases and J by 6 bases, with 9 bases between. In DNA, the CDR3 is TGCGCCAGCAGCTTGGGTGGGGGGGCTGAAGCTTTCTTT. Amino acid sequence: CASSLGGGAEAFF.

Here the CDR3 reads CASSNFRGYEQYF. CDR3 bases: TGTGCCAGTAGTAACTTCAGGGGCTACGAGCAGTACTTC. The chain joins TRBV19 to TRBJ2-5; TRBD1 is a possible D gene (6 bases). TRBJ2-7 explains the end of the DNA better; the J call may be wrong. CDR1 LNHDA and CDR2 SQIVND come from the germline V gene (reference sequence). The CDR3 is made up of 13 amino acids.

The genes are TRBV5-6 and TRBJ2-3; 8 positions match TRBD1. Per germline, CDR1 SGHDT and CDR2 YYEEEE. Trimming at V came to 0 bases and at J to 4 bases, leaving 4 bases not matched to a gene. This CDR3 is built from 15 residues. CDR3 region: CASSLARGLADTQYF. CDR3 in DNA: TGTGCCAGCAGCTTGGCCAGGGGGCTCGCAGATACGCAGTATTTT. The full variable domain, in which reference TRBV5-6 and TRBJ2-3 provide the parts outside the CDR3, is DAGVTQSPTHLIKTRGQQVTLRCSPKSGHDTVSWYQQALGQGPQFIFQYYEEEERQRGNFPDRFSGHQFPNYSSELNVNALLLGDSALYLCASSLARGLADTQYFGPGTRLTVL.

The V call is TRBV18, the J call TRBJ1-5; tentatively, D is TRBD1 (5 bases). The germline V and J ends were trimmed by 2 bases and 4 bases, with 9 bases remaining between them. CDR1 is KGHSH and CDR2 is LQKENI in the germline V gene. The CDR3 consists of 14 residues. The CDR3 coding sequence is TGTGCCAGCTCACCAGGTTCAGGGAATCAGCCCCAGCATTTT. Amino acid sequence: CASSPGSGNQPQHF.

The rearrangement joins TRBV7-9 to TRBJ2-3, with 7 positions matching TRBD1. J gave up 2 bases and V 1 base, and 3 bases lay outside the gene matches. CDR1 is SEHNR, CDR2 FQNEAQ, per germline (reference sequence). This CDR3 comprises 15 residues. The CDR3 spells CASSLGTGHTDTQYF. In DNA, the CDR3 is TGTGCCAGCAGCTTAGGGACAGGACACACAGATACGCAGTATTTT.

This chain links TRBV6-4 with TRBJ2-1; 12 bases match TRBD2. The CDR3 runs to 17 residues. CDR1 is MRHNA, CDR2 SNTAGT, per germline. Trimming cost V 8 bases and J 3 bases; bases outside gene matches: 11. The DNA for the CDR3 is TGTGCCAGCGCCCGCCTAGCGGGGGGGCAGGGCTACAATGAGCAGTTCTTC. Translating it yields CASARLAGGQGYNEQFF.

The chain recombines TRBV28 with TRBJ2-2, with TRBD1 matching 8 bases. V trimming: 5 bases; J trimming: 3 bases; junction bases outside the gene matches: 8. Germline CDR1 MDHEN, CDR2 SYDVKM. CDR3 size: 16 residues. In DNA, the CDR3 is TGTGCCAGCAGTCTAAGGGACAGGTTATACACCGGGGAGCTGTTTTTT. This codes for CASSLRDRLYTGELFF.

Only a few counts were recorded for this clone. The genes are TRBV6-1 and TRBJ1-5, with TRBD1 matching 8 bases. Losses at the gene ends were 1 base for V and 3 bases for J; bases not matched to a gene: 2. The germline V gene has CDR1 MNHNS and CDR2 SASEGT. CDR3 length: 15 amino acids. In DNA, the CDR3 is TGTGCCAGCAGTGAAGGGACAGGGCACAATCAGCCCCAGCATTTT. The encoded protein is CASSEGTGHNQPQHF.

This clone was seen a few times. V gene TRBV2 combines with J gene TRBJ2-5; D is perhaps TRBD1 (5 bases). Per germline, CDR1 SNHLY and CDR2 FYNNEI. V was trimmed by 7 bases and J by 5 bases, leaving 26 bases between them. This CDR3 contains 17 residues. This CDR3 is CASIGVRTLKNGETQYF. The CDR3 DNA sequence: TGTGCCAGCATTGGAGTCCGGACACTAAAAAATGGCGAGACCCAGTACTTC.